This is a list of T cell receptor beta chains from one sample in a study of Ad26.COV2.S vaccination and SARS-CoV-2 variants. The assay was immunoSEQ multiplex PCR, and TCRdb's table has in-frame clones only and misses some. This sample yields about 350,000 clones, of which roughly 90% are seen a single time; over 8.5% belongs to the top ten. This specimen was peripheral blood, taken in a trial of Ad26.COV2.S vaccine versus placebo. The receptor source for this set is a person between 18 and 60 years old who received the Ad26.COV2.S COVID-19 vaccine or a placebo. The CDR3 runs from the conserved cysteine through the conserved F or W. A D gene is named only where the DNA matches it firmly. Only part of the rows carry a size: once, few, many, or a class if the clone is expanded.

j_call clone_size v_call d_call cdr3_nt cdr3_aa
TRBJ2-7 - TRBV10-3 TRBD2 TGTGCCATCAGTGATAGCGGGGGGGACTACGAGCAGTACTTC CAISDSGGDYEQYF
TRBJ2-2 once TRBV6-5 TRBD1 TGTGCCAGCAGTTACTCGACAGGGGAAGCCGGGGAGCTGTTTTTT CASSYSTGEAGELFF
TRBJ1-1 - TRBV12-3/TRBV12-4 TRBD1 TGTGCCAGCAGTAACCGGGACAGGGGGGAAGCTTTCTTT CASSNRDRGEAFF
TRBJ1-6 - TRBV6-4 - TGTGCCAGCAGTGCCGGCGAGTGGAATTCACCCCTCCACTTT CASSAGEWNSPLHF
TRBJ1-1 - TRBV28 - TGTGCCAGCAGTTTATGGGGCAATATACCGAACACTGAAGCTTTCTTT CASSLWGNIPNTEAFF
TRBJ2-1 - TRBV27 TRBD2 TGTGCCAGCAGGCCTGTAGCGGGAGGTGAGCAGTTCTTC CASRPVAGGEQFF
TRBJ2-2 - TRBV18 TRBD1 TGTGCCAGCTCACCGCGACAGGGGATGAACACCGGGGAGCTGTTTTTT CASSPRQGMNTGELFF
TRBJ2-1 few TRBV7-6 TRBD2 TGTGCCAGCAGCCCTAACCTAGCGGGGGGCGTCTTTAATGAGCAGTTCTTC CASSPNLAGGVFNEQFF
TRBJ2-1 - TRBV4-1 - TGCGCCAGCAGCCAAGTCCGGTCAGAGGGAGCGATCTACAATGAGCAGTTCTTC CASSQVRSEGAIYNEQFF
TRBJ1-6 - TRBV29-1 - TGCAGCGTTGAAGAGACAGGATCCAATTCACCCCTCCACTTT CSVEETGSNSPLHF
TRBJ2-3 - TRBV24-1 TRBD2 TGTGCCACCAGTGATCCTGGACTAGCGGGAGTCAAAGATACGCAGTATTTT CATSDPGLAGVKDTQYF
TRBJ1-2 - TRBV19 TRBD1 TGTGCCAGTAGTATATCTTTCTCGGGGACAGGGGATTATGGCTACACCTTC CASSISFSGTGDYGYTF
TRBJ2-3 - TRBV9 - TGTGCCAGCAGCGTAGGAGGGGGGCGAACCCAGACCCCAGATACGCAGTATTTT CASSVGGGRTQTPDTQYF
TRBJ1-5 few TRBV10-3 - TGTGCCATCAGTGAAAGTGTAGATCAGCCCCAGCATTTT CAISESVDQPQHF
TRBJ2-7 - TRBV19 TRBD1 TGTGCCAGTAGTCCTCGGACAGGAGACTCCTACGAGCAGTACTTC CASSPRTGDSYEQYF
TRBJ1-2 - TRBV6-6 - TGTGCCAGCAATCACCCAAACTATGGCTACACCTTC CASNHPNYGYTF
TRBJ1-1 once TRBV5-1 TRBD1 TGCGCCAGCAGCGACGGACAGGCTGTGGGTGAAGCTTTCTTT CASSDGQAVGEAFF
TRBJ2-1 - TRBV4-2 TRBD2 TGTGCCAGCAGCCAAGATATTGGAAGCGGGAGGAGGCCGGAGCAGTTCTTC CASSQDIGSGRRPEQFF
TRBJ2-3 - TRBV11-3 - TGTGCCAGCAGCTATCGGGCCTCAGATACGCAGTATTTT CASSYRASDTQYF